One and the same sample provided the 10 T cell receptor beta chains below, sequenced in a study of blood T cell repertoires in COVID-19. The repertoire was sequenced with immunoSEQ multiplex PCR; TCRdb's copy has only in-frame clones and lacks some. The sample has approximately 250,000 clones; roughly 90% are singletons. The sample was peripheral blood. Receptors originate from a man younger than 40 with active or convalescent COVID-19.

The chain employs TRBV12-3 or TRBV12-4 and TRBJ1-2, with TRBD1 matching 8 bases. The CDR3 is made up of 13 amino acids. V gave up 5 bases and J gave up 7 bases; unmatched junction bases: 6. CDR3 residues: CASSTGGEGGYTF. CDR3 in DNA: TGTGCCAGCAGTACAGGGGGGGAAGGTGGCTACACCTTC.

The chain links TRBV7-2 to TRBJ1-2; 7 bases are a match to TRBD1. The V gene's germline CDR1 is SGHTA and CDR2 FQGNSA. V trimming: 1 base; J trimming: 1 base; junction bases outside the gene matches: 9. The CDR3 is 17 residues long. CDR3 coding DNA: TGTGCCAGCAGCTTAGAATATCGGGACAGCCTTAACTATGGCTACACCTTC. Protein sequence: CASSLEYRDSLNYGYTF.

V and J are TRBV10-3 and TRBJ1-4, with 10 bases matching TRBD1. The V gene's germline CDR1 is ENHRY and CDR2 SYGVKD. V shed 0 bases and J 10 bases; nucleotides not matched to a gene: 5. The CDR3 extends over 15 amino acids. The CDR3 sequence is CAISESTGGQGKLFF. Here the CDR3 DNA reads TGTGCCATCAGTGAGTCGACAGGGGGCCAGGGAAAACTGTTTTTT.

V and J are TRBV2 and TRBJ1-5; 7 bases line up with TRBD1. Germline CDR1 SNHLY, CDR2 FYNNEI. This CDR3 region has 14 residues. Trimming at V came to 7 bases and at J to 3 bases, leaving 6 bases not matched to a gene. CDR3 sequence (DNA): TGTGCCAGCAACCGGGACAGAAACAATCAGCCCCAGCATTTT. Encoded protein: CASNRDRNNQPQHF.

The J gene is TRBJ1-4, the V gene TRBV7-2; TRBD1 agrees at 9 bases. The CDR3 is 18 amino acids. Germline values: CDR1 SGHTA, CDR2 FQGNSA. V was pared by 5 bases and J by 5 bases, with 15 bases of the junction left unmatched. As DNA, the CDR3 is TGTGCCAGCAGCCTCGGGACAGGGCTTTGGGGGGACAATGAAAAACTGTTTTTT. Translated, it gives CASSLGTGLWGDNEKLFF.

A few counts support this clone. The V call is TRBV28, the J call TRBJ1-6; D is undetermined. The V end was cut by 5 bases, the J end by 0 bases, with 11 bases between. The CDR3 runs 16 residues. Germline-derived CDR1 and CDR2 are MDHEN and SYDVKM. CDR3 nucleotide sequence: TGTGCCAGCAGTCCCCGGTCGAGCTCCTATAATTCACCCCTCCACTTT. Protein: CASSPRSSSYNSPLHF. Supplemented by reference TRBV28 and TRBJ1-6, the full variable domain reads DVKVTQSSRYLVKRTGEKVFLECVQDMDHENMFWYRQDPGLGLRLIYFSYDVKMKEKGDIPEGYSVSREKKERFSLILESASTNQTSMYLCASSPRSSSYNSPLHFGNGTRLTVT.

Here the CDR3 reads CASSPRTGGMGTDTQYF. CDR3 nucleotides: TGTGCCAGCAGCCCACGGACAGGGGGGATGGGCACAGATACGCAGTATTTT. The rearrangement joins TRBV5-5 to TRBJ2-3; 10 bases align to TRBD1. CDR1 and CDR2 from the germline V gene are SGHKS and YYEKEE (reference sequence). The length of the CDR3 is 17 residues. The junction had 9 bases not matched to a gene; V was cut back by 4 bases and J by 1 base.

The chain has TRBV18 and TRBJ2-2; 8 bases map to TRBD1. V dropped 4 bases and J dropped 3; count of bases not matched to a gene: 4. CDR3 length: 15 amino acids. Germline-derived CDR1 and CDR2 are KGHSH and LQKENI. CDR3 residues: CASSRQGADTGELFF. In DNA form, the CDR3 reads TGTGCCAGCTCACGCCAGGGGGCGGACACCGGGGAGCTGTTTTTT.

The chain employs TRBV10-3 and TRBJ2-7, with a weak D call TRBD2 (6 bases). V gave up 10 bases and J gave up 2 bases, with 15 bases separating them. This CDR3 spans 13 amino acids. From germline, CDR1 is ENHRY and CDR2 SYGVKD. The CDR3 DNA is TGTGCCACAAATGGGGGGTCGACCTACGAGCAGTACTTC. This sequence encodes CATNGGSTYEQYF.

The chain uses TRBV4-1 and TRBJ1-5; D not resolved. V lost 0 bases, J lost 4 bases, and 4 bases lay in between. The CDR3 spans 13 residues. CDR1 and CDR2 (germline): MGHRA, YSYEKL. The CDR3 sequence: CASSQEENQPQHF. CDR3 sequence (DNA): TGCGCCAGCAGCCAAGAGGAGAATCAGCCCCAGCATTTT.